This T cell receptor (beta chain) was profiled in a study of T cells in Graves' hyperthyroidism and ophthalmopathy. RNA transcripts served as the template for amplifying TCR beta CDR3 regions. In the first-round RT-PCR of the TCR CDR3, the HTBI primer set was used. TCRdb called the multiplex PCR reads again in MiXCR, with one record for every CDR3 protein. Here the sample spans almost 500,000 distinct CDR3 sequences, around a fifth being singletons. This clonotype has ten or more counts. Germline values: CDR1 MDHEN, CDR2 SYDVKM. With V trimmed by 4 bases and J by 6 bases, 5 bases remained unmatched. CDR3 size: 13 residues.

This TCR derives from a woman between 65 and 79 years old with Graves' ophthalmopathy. The chain is built from TRBV28 and TRBJ2-5, with 7 bases aligning to TRBD1. Sequences were obtained from blood. The CDR3 sequence: CASSSGDRKTQYF. The CDR3, as DNA: TGTGCCAGCAGTTCCGGGGACAGAAAGACCCAGTACTTC.